Each of the 15 T cell receptor beta chains below was sequenced from the same sample in a study of beta chain features in type 1 diabetes. The study reverse transcribed the entire isolated RNA, so it sequenced expressed TCRB transcripts. Generated by immunoSEQ multiplex PCR, the TCRdb table keeps only in-frame clones and is missing some. Among approximately 380,000 clones listed, about 16% were seen once. The specimen sequenced was naive CD4+ T cells from blood. These receptors were obtained from a woman between 18 and 30 years old in good health.

About this clone: Other DNA sequences in the sample encode the same CDR3. This rearrangement joins TRBV30 to TRBJ1-5; D perhaps matches TRBD1 (5 bases). Trimming shortened V by 1 base and J by 1 base, and 5 bases separated the two germline ends. The germline gives CDR1 GTSNPN, CDR2 SVGIG (reference sequence). This CDR3 spans 13 amino acids. The CDR3 spells CAWSGQSNQPQHF. CDR3 DNA: TGTGCCTGGAGTGGACAGAGCAATCAGCCCCAGCATTTT.

This clone has only a few counts. V gene TRBV30 combines with J gene TRBJ1-2, with D possibly matching TRBD1 (6 bases). Germline V gene data show CDR1 as GTSNPN and CDR2 as SVGIG (reference sequence). CDR3 length: 14 amino acids. The V end lost 4 bases, the J end lost 8 bases, and 20 bases lay between the germline ends. CDR3 protein: CAWTRKQGSGGYTF. The CDR3 nucleotides are TGTGCCTGGACCAGAAAACAGGGTTCTGGCGGCTACACCTTC.

The chain recombines TRBV2 with TRBJ2-2, with a weak D call TRBD2 (5 bases). Germline lookup yields CDR1 SNHLY and CDR2 FYNNEI. V shed 8 bases and J shed 6 bases, with 7 bases lying between them. The CDR3 sequence is 11 residues long. CDR3 sequence reads: CASAEAGELFF. Written as DNA, the CDR3 is TGTGCCAGCGCGGAGGCCGGGGAGCTGTTTTTT. Together with reference TRBV2 and TRBJ2-2, the CDR3 gives the full variable domain: EPEVTQTPSHQVTQMGQEVILRCVPISNHLYFYWYRQILGQKVEFLVSFYNNEISEKSEIFDDQFSVERPDGSNFTLKIRSTKLEDSAMYFCASAEAGELFFGEGSRLTVL.

The sample holds a few counts of this clone. The chain joins TRBV6-1 to TRBJ1-1; the D is unclear. Trimming shortened V by 5 bases and J by 3 bases, and 10 bases separated the two germline ends. The CDR3 consists of 13 residues. Germline V gives CDR1 MNHNS, CDR2 SASEGT. The CDR3 DNA sequence: TGTGCCAGCAGTCTGACTACGGACACTGAAGCTTTCTTT. Encoded protein: CASSLTTDTEAFF.

This clone has more than one count but fewer than ten. This chain links TRBV28 with TRBJ2-7; a possible D gene is TRBD1 (6 bases). Germline loops: CDR1 MDHEN, CDR2 SYDVKM. This CDR3 is built from 12 residues. V dropped 6 bases and J dropped 2 bases, with 8 bases sitting between them. Here the CDR3 DNA reads TGTGCCAGCAGCAGGACAGCCTACGAGCAGTACTTC. This gives the protein CASSRTAYEQYF.

The gene calls are TRBV7-2 and TRBJ1-3; TRBD1 is a possible D gene (5 bases). There are 16 residues in the CDR3. The germline V gene encodes CDR1 SGHTA and CDR2 FQGNSA. V lost 5 bases and J lost 0, with 14 bases in between. In DNA, the CDR3 is TGTGCCAGCAGCCGGTGGGGCTACGACTCTGGAAACACCATATATTTT. Amino acids: CASSRWGYDSGNTIYF. Drawing the rest from reference TRBV7-2 and TRBJ1-3, the complete variable domain is GAGVSQSPSNKVTEKGKDVELRCDPISGHTALYWYRQSLGQGLEFLIYFQGNSAPDKSGLPSDRFSAERTGGSVSTLTIQRTQQEDSAVYLCASSRWGYDSGNTIYFGEGSWLTVV.

V and J are TRBV6-5 and TRBJ2-1; tentative D call: TRBD1 (5 bases). The CDR3 has 15 residues. Germline values: CDR1 MNHEY, CDR2 SVGAGI. Deletions cut 2 bases from V and 6 bases from J, with 14 bases between. The CDR3 nucleotides read TGTGCCAGCAGTTACACGATCGACAGATTCAATGAGCAGTTCTTC. It is translated as CASSYTIDRFNEQFF.

This clone came up a few times. V usage is TRBV4-3 and J usage is TRBJ1-2, with 7 bases that match TRBD1. Per germline, CDR1 LGHNA and CDR2 YSLEER. Unmatched junction bases numbered 6, after V lost 6 bases and J lost 2 bases. This CDR3 has 14 residues. Written as DNA, the CDR3 is TGCGCCAGCAGTCGACAGGGAATGAACTATGGCTACACCTTC. Protein: CASSRQGMNYGYTF.

This chain joins TRBV5-1 and TRBJ2-5, with 10 bases identical to TRBD1. Germline assignment: CDR1 SGHRS and CDR2 YFSETQ. V gave up 3 bases and J gave up 3 bases; unmatched junction bases: 11. This CDR3 is built from 17 residues. The CDR3 loop is CASSSPPGQGLEETQYF. CDR3 bases: TGCGCCAGCAGCTCCCCCCCGGGACAGGGGCTAGAAGAGACCCAGTACTTC.

This clone was seen a few times. This chain links TRBV21-1 with TRBJ2-7; TRBD1, as called in the table, went unchecked against the DNA. TRBV21-1 corresponds to a pseudogene. CDR3 length: 14 amino acids. The CDR3 DNA reads TGTGCCAGCAGCAAGTCAACAGGGTCAGACGAGCAGTACTTC. Its translation: CASSKSTGSDEQYF.

This rearrangement joins TRBV20-1 to TRBJ2-7; D is ambiguous. V lost 6 bases and J 1 base, leaving 7 bases between the germline ends. Germline-derived CDR1 and CDR2 are DFQATT and SNEGSKA (reference sequence). This CDR3 contains 11 residues. CDR3 loop: CSALPSYEQYF. CDR3 DNA: TGCAGTGCCCTCCCGTCCTACGAGCAGTACTTC.

This clone was counted a few times. The V and J genes are TRBV19 and TRBJ1-5, with 8 bases identical to TRBD1. The CDR3 has 15 amino acids. V trimming: 5 bases; J trimming: 0 bases; junction bases outside the gene matches: 3. Germline CDR1 is LNHDA and CDR2 is SQIVND (reference sequence). CDR3 coding DNA: TGTGCCAGTAGTGGACAGGGTTATAGCAATCAGCCCCAGCATTTT. Translating gives CASSGQGYSNQPQHF.

This clone was seen a few times. The chain combines TRBV14 with TRBJ2-1; unclear D gene. Trimming took off 1 base at V and 5 bases at J, with 9 bases between the two ends. The V gene's germline CDR1 is SGHDN and CDR2 FVKESK. CDR3 length equals 14 residues. The CDR3 loop reads CASSQARSDNEQFF. The CDR3 DNA is TGTGCCAGCAGCCAAGCCCGGTCCGACAATGAGCAGTTCTTC.

This chain joins TRBV29-1 and TRBJ1-1; D possibly corresponds to TRBD1 (5 bases). The ends were cut back, 5 bases at V and 3 bases at J, with 16 bases in the middle. CDR3 size: 14 residues. CDR1 and CDR2 (germline): SQVTM, ANQGSEA. Here the CDR3 DNA reads TGCAGCGTTTCTCCCCTTGACAGACACACTGAAGCTTTCTTT. This encodes CSVSPLDRHTEAFF.

The chain employs TRBV6-4 and TRBJ1-1; D remains ambiguous. V lost 5 bases to trimming and J lost 2 bases, with 9 bases between them. CDR1 is MRHNA and CDR2 is SNTAGT in the germline V gene. The CDR3 covers 13 residues. The CDR3: CASSSQSNTEAFF. The CDR3 DNA reads TGTGCCAGCAGTTCACAGTCTAACACTGAAGCTTTCTTT.